Below are 16 T cell receptor beta chains sequenced from a single sample in a study of cytotoxic CD8 clonotypes in ibrutinib-treated CLL. The assay was immunoSEQ multiplex PCR, and TCRdb's table has in-frame clones only and misses some. This table has some 100,000 clones, about 58% appearing once. The sample was PBMCs, taken after 24 months of ibrutinib treatment. These receptors originate from a human donor with chronic lymphocytic leukemia.

This sequence joins TRBV15 and TRBJ2-7, with D perhaps TRBD1 or TRBD2 (6 bases each). The V gene lost 5 bases and the J gene lost 6 bases, with 23 bases spanning the gap. Germline assignment: CDR1 LNHNV and CDR2 YYDKDF (reference sequence). The CDR3 contains 16 residues. CDR3 residues: CATSSRAGHSFSEQYF. As DNA, the CDR3 is TGTGCCACCAGCTCCCGGGCGGGACACTCCTTTTCCGAGCAGTACTTC.

This clone showed up just a few times. V and J are TRBV27 and TRBJ2-7; D ambiguous. V lost 7 bases and J lost 2, with 18 bases in between. This CDR3 is built from 15 residues. Germline V lookup: CDR1 MNHEY, CDR2 SMNVEV (reference sequence). In DNA, the CDR3 is TGTGCCAGCACCCTCGGTGGGGTCCTAACCTACGAGCAGTACTTC. Protein sequence: CASTLGGVLTYEQYF.

V and J are TRBV7-2 and TRBJ1-2; unclear D gene. The CDR3 consists of 13 residues. V shed 0 bases and J shed 8 bases, with 10 bases lying between them. Looked up from germline, CDR1 is SGHTA and CDR2 is FQGNSA. The CDR3 loop reads CASSLARREGYTF. CDR3 sequence (DNA): TGTGCCAGCAGCTTAGCCCGACGAGAAGGCTACACCTTC.

This clone was found a few times. The chain combines TRBV5-4 with TRBJ1-5; D remains unclear. The CDR3 consists of 13 residues. Trimming took off 9 bases at V and 6 bases at J, with 16 bases between the two ends. Germline values: CDR1 SGHNT, CDR2 YYREEE (reference sequence). The CDR3 DNA reads as TGTGCCACCGGGCCCAGAGGGAGTCAGCCCCAGCATTTT. Translated, it gives CATGPRGSQPQHF. The full variable domain, in which reference TRBV5-4 and TRBJ1-5 provide the parts outside the CDR3, is ETGVTQSPTHLIKTRGQQVTLRCSSQSGHNTVSWYQQALGQGPQFIFQYYREEENGRGNFPPRFSGLQFPNYSSELNVNALELDDSALYLCATGPRGSQPQHFGDGTRLSIL.

In its sample, this clone was seen a few times. The V gene is TRBV29-1, the J gene TRBJ2-7; no reliable D call. V was clipped by 5 bases and J by 0 bases, with 11 bases between them. The CDR3 is 13 residues long. Germline CDR1 and CDR2: SQVTM and ANQGSEA. Here the CDR3 DNA reads TGCAGCGTTACCCTAAAGAGCTCCTACGAGCAGTACTTC. Translation gives CSVTLKSSYEQYF.

The chain links TRBV6-1 to TRBJ1-5; the D is unclear. In germline, CDR1 is MNHNS, CDR2 SASEGT. V was trimmed by 4 bases and J by 2 bases, leaving 9 bases between them. The CDR3 runs 14 residues. The CDR3 sequence: CASSVGFGNQPQHF. In DNA, the CDR3 is TGTGCCAGCAGTGTCGGCTTTGGCAATCAGCCCCAGCATTTT.

The chain recombines TRBV29-1 with TRBJ1-1, with D unresolved. The CDR3 contains 12 residues. The V end was cut by 4 bases, the J end by 7 bases, with 13 bases between. Germline CDR1 SQVTM, CDR2 ANQGSEA. In DNA, the CDR3 is TGCAGCGTTGGTACCGGGCTCCATGAAGCTTTCTTT. Translating it yields CSVGTGLHEAFF.

The rearrangement links TRBV5-1 to TRBJ2-5; D is undetermined. Germline V gene sequence: CDR1 SGHRS, CDR2 YFSETQ. The CDR3 loop spans 13 amino acids. Trimming took off 4 bases at V and 1 base at J, with 8 bases between the two ends. CDR3 residues: CASSTVSQETQYF. The CDR3 region has the DNA TGCGCCAGCAGCACAGTTTCCCAAGAGACCCAGTACTTC.

CDR3 nucleotides: TGTGCCAGCAGCGCGACTAACAGGGGCGACGAGCAGTACTTC. Translating it yields CASSATNRGDEQYF. The chain is built from TRBV9 and TRBJ2-7; 7 positions agree with TRBD1. The J segment lost 5 bases and the V segment lost 3 bases, leaving 8 bases of the junction unmatched. The CDR3 extends over 14 amino acids. The germline V gene has CDR1 SGDLS and CDR2 YYNGEE.

This clone appeared a few times. The chain links TRBV29-1 to TRBJ2-7, with TRBD1 matching over 10 bases. The germline gives CDR1 SQVTM, CDR2 ANQGSEA. V lost 6 bases and J lost 6; bases outside the gene matches: 11. CDR3 length: 14 amino acids. CDR3 region: CSVWGGQGSVEQYF. The CDR3 DNA is TGCAGCGTGTGGGGGGGACAGGGGTCTGTCGAGCAGTACTTC.

Concerning this clone: Germline is not matched at one junction end, which may reflect a read error. The chain is built from TRBV7-7 and TRBJ2-5, with D possibly being TRBD1 or TRBD2 (5 bases each). Germline V gene sequence: CDR1 SSHAT, CDR2 FNYEAQ (reference sequence). This CDR3 is 15 amino acids long. CDR3 in DNA: TGTGCTAGCAGCCCAACGGGGACCGATAAAGAGACCCAGTACTTC. Amino acids: CASSPTGTDKETQYF. Based on the CDR3 plus reference TRBV7-7 and TRBJ2-5, the full variable domain is GAGVSQSPRYKVTKRGQDVTLRCDPISSHATLYWYQQALGQGPEFLTYFNYEAQPDKSGLPSDRFSAERPEGSISTLTIQRTEQRDSAMYRCASSPTGTDKETQYFGPGTRLLVL.

This clone turned up a few times. CDR3 coding DNA: TGTGCCAGCAGCTCCCAAGGGCCGCACTATGGCTACACCTTC. It codes for CASSSQGPHYGYTF. This chain joins TRBV7-2 and TRBJ1-2; no clear D gene. The CDR3 runs to 14 residues. CDR1 is SGHTA and CDR2 is FQGNSA in the germline V gene. V was pared by 4 bases and J by 3 bases, with 12 bases between.

The chain combines TRBV7-2 with TRBJ2-3; 7 bases match TRBD2. Losses at the gene ends were 3 bases for V and 2 bases for J; bases not matched to a gene: 11. The CDR3 covers 17 residues. The germline CDR1 and CDR2 sequences are SGHTA and FQGNSA. CDR3 sequence (DNA): TGTGCCAGCAGCTTCCTAGCGGACCCCATACCCACAGATACGCAGTATTTT. It encodes CASSFLADPIPTDTQYF. Combining the CDR3 with reference TRBV7-2 and TRBJ2-3 gives the whole variable domain GAGVSQSPSNKVTEKGKDVELRCDPISGHTALYWYRQSLGQGLEFLIYFQGNSAPDKSGLPSDRFSAERTGGSVSTLTIQRTQQEDSAVYLCASSFLADPIPTDTQYFGPGTRLTVL.

The rearrangement links TRBV19 to TRBJ2-7, with D perhaps being TRBD1 or TRBD2 (5 bases each). Trimming removed 3 bases at V and 3 bases at J, with 9 bases between. Germline V gene data show CDR1 as LNHDA and CDR2 as SQIVND (reference sequence). CDR3 size: 13 residues. The CDR3 is CASSIGGNYEQYF. The CDR3 nucleotides read TGTGCCAGTAGTATTGGGGGTAACTACGAGCAGTACTTC.

The chain is built from TRBV7-2 and TRBJ2-7, with D perhaps TRBD2 (5 bases). The germline V gene encodes CDR1 SGHTA and CDR2 FQGNSA. V lost 4 bases, J lost 6 bases, and 16 bases lay in between. The length of the CDR3 is 14 residues. The CDR3 DNA sequence: TGTGCCAGCAGCTCCCTCCTGGAAGGAGGCGAGCAGTACTTC. Translating it yields CASSSLLEGGEQYF.

This clone has a handful of counts. V and J are TRBV6-6 and TRBJ1-2; TRBD1 aligns across 7 bases. J was trimmed by 3 bases and V by 0 bases; bases with no gene match: 4. The CDR3 sequence is 15 residues long. Germline lookup yields CDR1 MNHNY and CDR2 SVGAGI (reference sequence). CDR3 amino acids: CASSYSTTGDYGYTF. Here the CDR3 DNA reads TGTGCCAGCAGTTACTCCACTACAGGGGACTATGGCTACACCTTC.